The rows below give T cell receptor beta chains drawn from one sample of a study of cytotoxic CD8 clonotypes in ibrutinib-treated CLL. The data were produced by immunoSEQ multiplex PCR, yet TCRdb's version contains in-frame clones alone and is incomplete. The table includes 100,000 to 150,000 clones, approximately 83% detected once. Sequenced material: PBMCs, taken after 24 months of ibrutinib treatment. The source is a human donor with chronic lymphocytic leukemia. CDR3s include the opening cysteine and the closing phenylalanine or tryptophan. D genes are given only for firm matches. Only part of the rows carry a size: once, few, many, or a class if the clone is expanded.

CDR3 DNA	CDR3 protein	CDR3 length	V gene	D gene	J gene	clone size
TGTGCCAGCAAGGGGATGGTGGGTAATTCACCCCTCCACTTT	CASKGMVGNSPLHF	14	TRBV2	NA	TRBJ1-6	NA
TGTGCCAGCAGTTTATTGCGCCTGCGAAGGACAGGTCGGGAGACCCAGTACTTC	CASSLLRLRRTGRETQYF	18	TRBV28	TRBD1	TRBJ2-5	NA
TGTGCCAGCGCAACCCGGACGGCTAACTATGGCTACACCTTC	CASATRTANYGYTF	14	TRBV18	NA	TRBJ1-2	few
NA	CASSVSNVASGALFF	15	TRBV28	NA	TRBJ2-1	NA
TGTGCCAGCAGCTTGGGGGGACAGATCACCGGGGAGCTGTTTTTT	CASSLGGQITGELFF	15	TRBV5-6	TRBD1	TRBJ2-2	once
TGTGCCAGCAGCAAGACGAGTACTCCTAGCACAGATACGCAGTATTTT	CASSKTSTPSTDTQYF	16	TRBV7-3	NA	TRBJ2-3	NA
TGTGCCAGCAGTGGGGACACGGGAGCCGGCTACACCTTC	CASSGDTGAGYTF	13	TRBV2	NA	TRBJ1-2	NA
TGTGCCACTCGCGACGAGGGAGGGCCCAGCAATGAGCAGTTCTTC	CATRDEGGPSNEQFF	15	TRBV19	TRBD2	TRBJ2-1	NA
TGTGCCAGTAGTATAGATTACCGGTCCGGAGGCTACACCTTC	CASSIDYRSGGYTF	14	TRBV19	NA	TRBJ1-2	NA
TGTGCCAGCAGCTTAAGTAGGGTGGGGACTGAAGCTTTCTTT	CASSLSRVGTEAFF	14	TRBV7-2	NA	TRBJ1-1	NA
TGTGCCAGTAGATCCTCTGGGGGGAGGGTCACTGAAGCTTTCTTT	CASRSSGGRVTEAFF	15	TRBV19	NA	TRBJ1-1	NA
TGTGCCGATAGCATAGGAATAAGCTCCTACAATGAGCAGTTCTTC	CADSIGISSYNEQFF	15	TRBV21-1	NA	TRBJ2-1	NA
TGTGCCAGTAGTTCCGTCACCACTAGCAATGAGCAGTTCTTC	CASSSVTTSNEQFF	14	TRBV19	NA	TRBJ2-1	NA
TGCGCCAGCAGCCTAGAACCCCAAAAATACAATGAGCAGTTCTTC	CASSLEPQKYNEQFF	15	TRBV5-1	NA	TRBJ2-1	NA
TGTGCCAGCAGCTTAAGAGGCAATGCAGGGGGCGAGCAGTACTTC	CASSLRGNAGGEQYF	15	TRBV7-3	TRBD1	TRBJ2-7	NA
TGTGCCACCGGACGCGGCGCAGGGGCTATGACTGAAGCTTTCTTT	CATGRGAGAMTEAFF	15	TRBV10-3	NA	TRBJ1-1	NA
TGCGCCAGCAGCTTGGGGGGACTAGCGGGCCCCTACAATGAGCAGTTCTTC	CASSLGGLAGPYNEQFF	17	TRBV5-1	TRBD2	TRBJ2-1	NA
TGTGCCAGCAGCTCCCGAAGGGAGAGCAATCAGCCCCAGCATTTT	CASSSRRESNQPQHF	15	TRBV28	NA	TRBJ1-5	NA
TGTGCCAGCAGCCTTAGGACTAGCCCCAATAGAATAGATACGCAGTATTTT	CASSLRTSPNRIDTQYF	17	TRBV5-5	TRBD2	TRBJ2-3	NA
TGTGCCAGCAGCTCCCCGGGGGGCGAGGGAGAGACCCAGTACTTC	CASSSPGGEGETQYF	15	TRBV5-4	NA	TRBJ2-5	NA
TGCGCCAGCAAACCACCTGGCAGGGACCAAGAGACCCAGTACTTC	CASKPPGRDQETQYF	15	TRBV23-1	NA	TRBJ2-5	NA
TGTGCCATCAGTGAAGCACGGGACTCCTACGAGCAGTACTTC	CAISEARDSYEQYF	14	TRBV10-3	NA	TRBJ2-7	once
TGTGCCAGCAGCCAAGGGGTAAGGGGATCGGAAGTGGAGACCCAGTACTTC	CASSQGVRGSEVETQYF	17	TRBV16	NA	TRBJ2-5	NA
TGTGCCAGCAATGGGCAGGGGGACTCCTACGAGCAGTACTTC	CASNGQGDSYEQYF	14	TRBV6-6	TRBD1	TRBJ2-7	NA
TGTGCCATCAGTGAGTCAGGGGCGACGAATCAGCCCCAGCATTTT	CAISESGATNQPQHF	15	TRBV10-3	NA	TRBJ1-5	NA
TGTGCCAGTAGTTTGTCGGGGTGGAACACCGGGGAGCTGTTTTTT	CASSLSGWNTGELFF	15	TRBV19	NA	TRBJ2-2	NA
TGCGCCAGCAGCTTGGCCGGGACAGGGGGCACAGATACGCAGTATTTT	CASSLAGTGGTDTQYF	16	TRBV5-1	TRBD1	TRBJ2-3	NA
TGCGCCAGCAGCGCCAGGGTTGGCGACACTGAAGCTTTCTTT	CASSARVGDTEAFF	14	TRBV5-1	NA	TRBJ1-1	NA
TGCGCCAGCAGCCATGCACCGGGACCCGAAATGCTTACGCAGTATTTT	CASSHAPGPEMLTQYF	16	TRBV4-1	NA	TRBJ2-3	once
TGTGCCAGCAGTACAACAGGGGCCAACTATGGCTACACCTTC	CASSTTGANYGYTF	14	TRBV28	TRBD1	TRBJ1-2	NA
TGTGCCAGCAGCTTATCGGACACTGAAGCTTTCTTT	CASSLSDTEAFF	12	TRBV7-9	NA	TRBJ1-1	NA
TGTGCCAGCAGCGATAGGACGTTCAATCAGCCCCAGCATTTT	CASSDRTFNQPQHF	14	TRBV27	NA	TRBJ1-5	NA
TGTGCCAGTAGTATAGAGCATTTAGGCCTCCTCCACTATGGCTACACCTTC	CASSIEHLGLLHYGYTF	17	TRBV19	NA	TRBJ1-2	NA
TGCGCCAGCAGCTTGGGAGATAGCTACAATGAGCAGTTCTTC	CASSLGDSYNEQFF	14	TRBV5-1	NA	TRBJ2-1	NA
TGTGCCAGCAGCTTGTATTTTGGTACCTCTGGGGCCAACGTCCTGACTTTC	CASSLYFGTSGANVLTF	17	TRBV7-2	NA	TRBJ2-6	NA
TGTGCCAGCAGTGAGACTAGCGGAGGCACCGGGGAGCTGTTTTTT	CASSETSGGTGELFF	15	TRBV2	TRBD2	TRBJ2-2	NA
TGCGCCAGCAGCCAAGAACCGGCCGGGGGTGGAAATCAGCCCCAGCATTTT	CASSQEPAGGGNQPQHF	17	TRBV4-1	NA	TRBJ1-5	NA
TGTGCCAGTAGTACGGGACTCGGATATCAGCCCCAGCATTTT	CASSTGLGYQPQHF	14	TRBV19	NA	TRBJ1-5	NA
TGTGCCAGCAGTTTAATCGGGCGCAGGCGGGGCACTGAAGCTTTCTTT	CASSLIGRRRGTEAFF	16	TRBV28	NA	TRBJ1-1	few
TGTGCCAGCAGCCCGGACAGGGGGAACACTGAAGCTTTCTTT	CASSPDRGNTEAFF	14	TRBV7-3	TRBD1	TRBJ1-1	NA
TGTGCCAGCAGCCCCAACACAGATACGCAGTATTTT	CASSPNTDTQYF	12	TRBV7-2	NA	TRBJ2-3	NA
TGTGCCAGCAGTAGGCAACGTAGAGCTAGCACAGATACGCAGTATTTT	CASSRQRRASTDTQYF	16	TRBV27	NA	TRBJ2-3	NA
TGTGCCAGCAGCGTAGAGGCCAGCGTCTATGGCTACACCTTC	CASSVEASVYGYTF	14	TRBV9	NA	TRBJ1-2	NA
TGCGCCAGCAGCTTGCCCCCCGGGGCAGGAACAGATACGCAGTATTTT	CASSLPPGAGTDTQYF	16	TRBV5-1	NA	TRBJ2-3	NA
TGTGCCAGCAGTTACTCGTTTTCCGGGCAAACCTACGAGCAGTACTTC	CASSYSFSGQTYEQYF	16	TRBV6-6	NA	TRBJ2-7	NA
TGTGCCTGGAGTCTTGGCGGACAGGGAGAGCAGTACTTC	CAWSLGGQGEQYF	13	TRBV30	TRBD1	TRBJ2-7	NA
TGTGCCAGCAGTCCTTACCACAGGGAAGAGACCCAGTACTTC	CASSPYHREETQYF	14	TRBV27	NA	TRBJ2-5	NA
TGTGCCAGCAGTCGACAAGGGAGCTCCTACAATGAGCAGTTCTTC	CASSRQGSSYNEQFF	15	TRBV6-6	NA	TRBJ2-1	NA
TGTGCCAGCAGCCACCCGGGACAGGTTCCCTACGAGCAGTACTTC	CASSHPGQVPYEQYF	15	TRBV14	TRBD1	TRBJ2-7	NA
TGTGCCAGCGCGCCGGGGGGCTCAAACTATGGCTACACCTTC	CASAPGGSNYGYTF	14	TRBV7-3	NA	TRBJ1-2	NA
TGTGCCAGCAGCTTGGTGAGCAGACGCACAGATACGCAGTATTTT	CASSLVSRRTDTQYF	15	TRBV5-4	NA	TRBJ2-3	once
TGTGCCAGCAGTTTAGGACAGGACTTTAACTATGGCTACACCTTC	CASSLGQDFNYGYTF	15	TRBV27	TRBD1	TRBJ1-2	once
TGTGCCAGTAGTAGTTGGGACAGGGGCACAGATACGCAGTATTTT	CASSSWDRGTDTQYF	15	TRBV19	TRBD1	TRBJ2-3	NA